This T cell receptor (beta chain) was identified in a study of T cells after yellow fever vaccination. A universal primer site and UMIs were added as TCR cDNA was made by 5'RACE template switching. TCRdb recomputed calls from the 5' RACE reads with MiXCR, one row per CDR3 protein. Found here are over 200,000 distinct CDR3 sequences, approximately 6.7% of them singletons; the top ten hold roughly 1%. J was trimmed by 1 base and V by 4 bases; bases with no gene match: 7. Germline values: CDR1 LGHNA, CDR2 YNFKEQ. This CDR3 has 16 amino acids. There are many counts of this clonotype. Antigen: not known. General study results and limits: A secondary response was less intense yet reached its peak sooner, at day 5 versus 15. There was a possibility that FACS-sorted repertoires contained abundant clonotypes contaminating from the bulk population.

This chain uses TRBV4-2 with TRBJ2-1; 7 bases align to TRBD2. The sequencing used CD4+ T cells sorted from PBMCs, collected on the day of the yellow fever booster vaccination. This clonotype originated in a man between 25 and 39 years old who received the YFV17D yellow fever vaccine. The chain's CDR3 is CASSPELGGSYNEQFF. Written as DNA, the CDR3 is TGTGCCAGCAGCCCCGAACTGGGGGGGTCCTACAATGAGCAGTTCTTC.